Only a few counts were recorded for the clone carrying this T cell receptor (beta chain). Its antigen remains unknown. The record originates from a study of T cell responses to AZD1222 COVID-19 vaccine. For the study at large: Researchers grouped second doses given at about 4 or about 12 weeks into one pool. Findings and caveats of the study: White British donors predominated, females outnumbered males, and clonal diversity was possibly underestimated. Without day 14 samples, only post-peak T cell repertoires were studied.

Repertoires were generated with immunoSEQ multiplex PCR, while TCRdb's copy carries only in-frame clones and drops some. The table includes fewer than 180,000 clones, around 94% detected once. Trimming shortened V by 2 bases and J by 0 bases, and 8 bases separated the two germline ends. The CDR3 runs 15 residues. The germline V gene has CDR1 LGHDT and CDR2 YNNKEL (reference sequence). V gene TRBV3-1 (or the pseudogene TRBV3-2) combines with J gene TRBJ1-5; a weak D match, TRBD1 (5 bases). This specimen consisted of peripheral blood, obtained on day 0 of AZD1222 vaccination. The origin of this receptor is an adult in good health. The DNA of the CDR3 is TGTGCCAGCAGCCAAACAGGATATAGCAATCAGCCCCAGCATTTT. This encodes CASSQTGYSNQPQHF.